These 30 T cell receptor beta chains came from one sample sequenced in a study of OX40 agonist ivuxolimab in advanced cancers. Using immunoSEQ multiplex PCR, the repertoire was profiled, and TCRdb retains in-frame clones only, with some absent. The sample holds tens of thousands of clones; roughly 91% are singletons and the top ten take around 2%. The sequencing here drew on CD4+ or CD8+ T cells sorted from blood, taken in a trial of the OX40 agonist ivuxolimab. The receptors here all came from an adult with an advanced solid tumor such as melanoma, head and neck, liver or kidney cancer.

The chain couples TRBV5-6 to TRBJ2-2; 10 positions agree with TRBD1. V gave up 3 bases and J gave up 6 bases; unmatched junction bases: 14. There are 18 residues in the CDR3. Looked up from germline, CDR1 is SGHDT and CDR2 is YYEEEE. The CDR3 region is CASSSALDRGRMAGELFF. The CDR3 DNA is TGTGCCAGCAGCTCGGCTCTCGACAGGGGGCGCATGGCCGGGGAGCTGTTTTTT.

The CDR3 bases are TGTGCCAGCAGAGGCAGGGGGCTAGGGTCGGGCTATGGCTACACCTTC. Encoded protein: CASRGRGLGSGYGYTF. The V gene is TRBV6-4, the J gene TRBJ1-2; TRBD1 agrees at 8 bases. The J segment lost 4 bases and the V segment lost 6 bases, leaving 13 bases of the junction unmatched. The germline V gene has CDR1 MRHNA and CDR2 SNTAGT. The CDR3 is made up of 16 amino acids.

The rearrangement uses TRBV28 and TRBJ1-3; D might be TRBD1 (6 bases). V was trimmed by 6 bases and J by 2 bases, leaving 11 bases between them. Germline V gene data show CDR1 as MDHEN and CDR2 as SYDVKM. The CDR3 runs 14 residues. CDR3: CASRQGTAGNTIYF. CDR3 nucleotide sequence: TGTGCCAGCAGACAGGGTACAGCTGGAAACACCATATATTTT.

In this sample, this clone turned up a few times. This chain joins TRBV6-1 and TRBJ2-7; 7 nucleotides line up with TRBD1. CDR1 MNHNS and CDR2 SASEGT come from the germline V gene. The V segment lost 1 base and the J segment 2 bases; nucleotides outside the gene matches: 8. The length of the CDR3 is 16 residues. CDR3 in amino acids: CASSEDLQGPPYEQYF. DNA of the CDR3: TGTGCCAGCAGTGAAGATTTACAGGGGCCCCCCTACGAGCAGTACTTC.

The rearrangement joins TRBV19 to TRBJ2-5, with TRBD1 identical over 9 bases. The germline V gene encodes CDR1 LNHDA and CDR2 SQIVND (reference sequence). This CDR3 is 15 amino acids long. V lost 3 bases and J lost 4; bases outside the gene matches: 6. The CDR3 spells CASSIPTGQGETQYF. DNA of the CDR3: TGTGCCAGTAGTATCCCCACGGGACAGGGAGAGACCCAGTACTTC.

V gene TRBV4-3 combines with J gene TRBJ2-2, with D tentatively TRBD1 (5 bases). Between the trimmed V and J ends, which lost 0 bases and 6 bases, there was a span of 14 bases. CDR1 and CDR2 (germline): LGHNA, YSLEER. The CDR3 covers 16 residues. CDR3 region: CASSQDLGLGSGELFF. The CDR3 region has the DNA TGCGCCAGCAGCCAAGATTTGGGGCTAGGATCCGGGGAGCTGTTTTTT.

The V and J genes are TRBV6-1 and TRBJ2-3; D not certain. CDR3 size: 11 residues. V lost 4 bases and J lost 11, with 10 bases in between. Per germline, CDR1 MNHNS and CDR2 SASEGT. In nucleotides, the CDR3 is TGTGCCAGCAGTGGAGCGTCCCAGCAGTATTTT. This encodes CASSGASQQYF.

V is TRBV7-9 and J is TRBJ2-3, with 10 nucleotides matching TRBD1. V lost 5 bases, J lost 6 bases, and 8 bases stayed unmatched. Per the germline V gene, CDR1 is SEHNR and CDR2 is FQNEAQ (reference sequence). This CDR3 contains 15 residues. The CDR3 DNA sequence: TGTGCCAGCAGCCTAGGGACAGGGGTAGTTGATACGCAGTATTTT. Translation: CASSLGTGVVDTQYF.

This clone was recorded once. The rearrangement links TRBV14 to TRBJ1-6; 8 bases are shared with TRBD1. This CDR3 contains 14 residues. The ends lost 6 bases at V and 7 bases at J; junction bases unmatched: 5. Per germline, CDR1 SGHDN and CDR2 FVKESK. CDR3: CASSRTGWNSPLHF. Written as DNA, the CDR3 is TGTGCCAGCAGTCGGACAGGGTGGAATTCACCCCTCCACTTT.

CDR3 region: CAISSGLAFTDTQYF. CDR3 nucleotides: TGTGCCATCAGCTCGGGACTAGCATTCACAGATACGCAGTATTTT. The genes are TRBV10-3 and TRBJ2-3; the match to TRBD2 covers 9 bases. In germline, CDR1 is ENHRY, CDR2 SYGVKD. V shed 6 bases and J 2 bases; nucleotides not matched to a gene: 6. The CDR3 extends over 15 amino acids.

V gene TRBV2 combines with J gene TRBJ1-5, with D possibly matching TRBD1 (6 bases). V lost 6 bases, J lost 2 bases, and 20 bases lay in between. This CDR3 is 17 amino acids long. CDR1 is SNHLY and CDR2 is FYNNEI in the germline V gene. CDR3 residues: CASRGIGGSAGNQPQHF. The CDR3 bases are TGTGCCAGCAGAGGAATAGGGGGGAGTGCGGGCAATCAGCCCCAGCATTTT.

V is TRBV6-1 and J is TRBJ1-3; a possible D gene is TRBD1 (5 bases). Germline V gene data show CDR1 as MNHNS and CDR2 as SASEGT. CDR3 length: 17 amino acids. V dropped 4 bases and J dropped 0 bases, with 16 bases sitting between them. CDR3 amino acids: CASSVSVGQGSGNTIYF. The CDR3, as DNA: TGTGCCAGCAGTGTTTCCGTGGGGCAGGGCTCTGGAAACACCATATATTTT.

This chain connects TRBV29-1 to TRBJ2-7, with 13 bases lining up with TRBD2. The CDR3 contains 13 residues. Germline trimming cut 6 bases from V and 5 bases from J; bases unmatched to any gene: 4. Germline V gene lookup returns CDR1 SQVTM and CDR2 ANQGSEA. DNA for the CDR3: TGCAGCGTCGGGACTAGCGGGAACCACGAGCAGTACTTC. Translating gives CSVGTSGNHEQYF.

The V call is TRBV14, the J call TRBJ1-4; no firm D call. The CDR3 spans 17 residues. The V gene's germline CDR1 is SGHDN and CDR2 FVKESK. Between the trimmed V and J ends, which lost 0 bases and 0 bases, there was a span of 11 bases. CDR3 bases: TGTGCCAGCAGCCAAGAACAACTAATTGCAACTAATGAAAAACTGTTTTTT. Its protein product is CASSQEQLIATNEKLFF.

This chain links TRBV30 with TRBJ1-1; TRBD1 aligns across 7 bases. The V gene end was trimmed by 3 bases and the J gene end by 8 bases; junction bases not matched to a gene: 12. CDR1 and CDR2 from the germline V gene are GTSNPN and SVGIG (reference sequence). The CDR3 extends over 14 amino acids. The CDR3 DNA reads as TGTGCCTGGAGGGCTACAGGGGAGGAACTAGAAGCTTTCTTT. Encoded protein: CAWRATGEELEAFF.

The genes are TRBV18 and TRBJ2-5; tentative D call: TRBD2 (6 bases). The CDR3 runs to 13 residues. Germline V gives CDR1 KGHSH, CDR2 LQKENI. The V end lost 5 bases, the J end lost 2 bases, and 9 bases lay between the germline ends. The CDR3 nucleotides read TGTGCCAGCTCAGCGGGGAATCAAGAGACCCAGTACTTC. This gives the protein CASSAGNQETQYF.

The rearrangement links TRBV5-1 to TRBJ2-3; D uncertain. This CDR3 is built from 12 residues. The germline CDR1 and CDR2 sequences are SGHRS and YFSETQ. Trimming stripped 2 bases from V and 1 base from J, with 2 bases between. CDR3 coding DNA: TGCGCCAGCAGCTTCGGCACAGATACGCAGTATTTT. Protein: CASSFGTDTQYF.

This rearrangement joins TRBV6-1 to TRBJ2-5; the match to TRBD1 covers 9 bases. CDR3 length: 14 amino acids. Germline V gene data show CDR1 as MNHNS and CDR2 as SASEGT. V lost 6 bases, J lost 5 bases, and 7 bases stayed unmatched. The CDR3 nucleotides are TGTGCCAGCAGGGTGACAGGGGGTTGGGAGACCCAGTACTTC. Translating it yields CASRVTGGWETQYF.

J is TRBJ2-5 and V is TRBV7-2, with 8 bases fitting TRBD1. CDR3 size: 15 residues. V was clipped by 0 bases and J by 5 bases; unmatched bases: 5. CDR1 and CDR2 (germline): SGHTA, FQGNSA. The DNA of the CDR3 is TGTGCCAGCAGCTTAGCGGGACAGGTAGGGGAGACCCAGTACTTC. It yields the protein CASSLAGQVGETQYF.

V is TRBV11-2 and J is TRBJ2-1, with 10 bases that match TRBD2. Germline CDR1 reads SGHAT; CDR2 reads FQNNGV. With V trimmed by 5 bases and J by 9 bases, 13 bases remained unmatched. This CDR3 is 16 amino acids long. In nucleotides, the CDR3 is TGTGCCAGCAGCCCTTGGCCTAGCGGGAGTAGGGGTGAGCAGTTCTTC. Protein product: CASSPWPSGSRGEQFF.

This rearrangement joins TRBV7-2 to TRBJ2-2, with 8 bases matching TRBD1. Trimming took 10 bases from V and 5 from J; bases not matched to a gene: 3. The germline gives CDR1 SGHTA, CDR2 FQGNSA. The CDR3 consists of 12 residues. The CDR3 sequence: CATTGGTGELFF. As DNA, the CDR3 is TGTGCCACCACAGGGGGGACCGGGGAGCTGTTTTTT. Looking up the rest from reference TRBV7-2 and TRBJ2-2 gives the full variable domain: GAGVSQSPSNKVTEKGKDVELRCDPISGHTALYWYRQSLGQGLEFLIYFQGNSAPDKSGLPSDRFSAERTGGSVSTLTIQRTQQEDSAVYLCATTGGTGELFFGEGSRLTVL.

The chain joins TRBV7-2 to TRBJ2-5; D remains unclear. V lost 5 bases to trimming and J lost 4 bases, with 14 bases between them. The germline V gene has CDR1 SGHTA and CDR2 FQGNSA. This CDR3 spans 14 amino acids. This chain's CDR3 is CASSARQAGETQYF. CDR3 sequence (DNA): TGTGCCAGCAGCGCCCGACAAGCCGGAGAGACCCAGTACTTC.

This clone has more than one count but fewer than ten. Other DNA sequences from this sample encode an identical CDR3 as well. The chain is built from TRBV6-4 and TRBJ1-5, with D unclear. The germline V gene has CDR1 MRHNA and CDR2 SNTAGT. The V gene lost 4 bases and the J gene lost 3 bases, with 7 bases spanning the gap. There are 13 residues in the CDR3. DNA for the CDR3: TGTGCCAGCAGTGGCGGTTACAATCAGCCCCAGCATTTT. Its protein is CASSGGYNQPQHF.

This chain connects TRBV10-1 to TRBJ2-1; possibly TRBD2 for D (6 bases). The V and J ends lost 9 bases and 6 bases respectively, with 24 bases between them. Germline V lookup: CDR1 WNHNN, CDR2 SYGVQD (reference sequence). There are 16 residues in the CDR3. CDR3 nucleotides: TGCGCCAGGCCGCGGGGCGAGGAGGCTCCGGGCAATGAGCAGTTCTTC. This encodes CARPRGEEAPGNEQFF.

CDR3 loop: CASSLSGLSTDTQYF. CDR3 bases: TGCGCCAGCAGCTTGTCGGGGCTAAGCACAGATACGCAGTATTTT. This sequence joins TRBV5-1 and TRBJ2-3; perhaps D is TRBD1 or TRBD2 (5 bases each). Trimming cost V 1 base and J 0 bases, with 9 bases left between them. This CDR3 has 15 amino acids. Germline values: CDR1 SGHRS, CDR2 YFSETQ. Full variable domain (rest looked up from reference TRBV5-1 and TRBJ2-3): KAGVTQTPRYLIKTRGQQVTLSCSPISGHRSVSWYQQTPGQGLQFLFEYFSETQRNKGNFPGRFSGRQFSNSRSEMNVSTLELGDSALYLCASSLSGLSTDTQYFGPGTRLTVL.

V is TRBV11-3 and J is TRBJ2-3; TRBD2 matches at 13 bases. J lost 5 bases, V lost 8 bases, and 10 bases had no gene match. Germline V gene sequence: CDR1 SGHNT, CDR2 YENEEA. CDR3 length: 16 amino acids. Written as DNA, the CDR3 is TGTGCCAGCCGTCTAGGGACTAGCGGGACTGTAGATACGCAGTATTTT. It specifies CASRLGTSGTVDTQYF.

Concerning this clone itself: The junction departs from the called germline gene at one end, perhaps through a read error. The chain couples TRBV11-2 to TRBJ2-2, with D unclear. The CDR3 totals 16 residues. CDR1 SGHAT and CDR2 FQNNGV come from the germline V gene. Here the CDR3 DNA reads TGTGCCAGCAGCGTAGAGGCCGCGGCGAACACCGGGGAGCTGTTTTTT. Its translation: CASSVEAAANTGELFF.

As DNA, the CDR3 is TGTGCCAGCTCACCTGGGGGCTCCTACGAGCAGTACTTC. Translation gives CASSPGGSYEQYF. The chain links TRBV18 to TRBJ2-7; D is possibly TRBD1 or TRBD2 (5 bases each). This CDR3 has 13 residues. V was pared by 3 bases and J by 0 bases, with 6 bases between. Germline-derived CDR1 and CDR2 are KGHSH and LQKENI.

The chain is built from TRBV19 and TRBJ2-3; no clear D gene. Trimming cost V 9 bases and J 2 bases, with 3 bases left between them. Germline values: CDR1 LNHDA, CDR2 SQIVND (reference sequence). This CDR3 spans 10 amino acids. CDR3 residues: CARDTDTQYF. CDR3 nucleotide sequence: TGTGCCAGAGACACAGATACGCAGTATTTT. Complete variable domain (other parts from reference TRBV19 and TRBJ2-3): DGGITQSPKYLFRKEGQNVTLSCEQNLNHDAMYWYRQDPGQGLRLIYYSQIVNDFQKGDIAEGYSVSREKKESFPLTVTSAQKNPTAFYLCARDTDTQYFGPGTRLTVL.

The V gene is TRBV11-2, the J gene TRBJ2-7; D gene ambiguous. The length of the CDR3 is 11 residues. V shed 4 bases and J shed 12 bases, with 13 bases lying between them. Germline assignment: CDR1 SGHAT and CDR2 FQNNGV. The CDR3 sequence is CASSSGRVSYF. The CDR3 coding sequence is TGTGCCAGCAGCTCAGGCCGGGTCTCGTACTTC.